A single sample gave rise to the 28 T cell receptor beta chains below, sequenced in a study of long-term antiretroviral therapy in people with HIV. At survey level, the immunoSEQ assay was run in its v3.0 version. Clones were sequenced by immunoSEQ multiplex PCR, and TCRdb holds only the in-frame ones, with some missing. Of under 45,000 clones in the sample, over 90% are singletons; the top ten hold roughly 2.3%. The material was unsorted PBMCs, obtained approximately 9.5 years after starting antiretroviral therapy. The receptors here all came from a man younger than 45 with HIV.

V usage is TRBV6-1 and J usage is TRBJ1-1; D is uncertain. The CDR3 is made up of 12 amino acids. V was trimmed by 4 bases and J by 0 bases, leaving 3 bases between them. CDR1 and CDR2 (germline): MNHNS, SASEGT. DNA of the CDR3: TGTGCCAGCAGTGTCATGAACACTGAAGCTTTCTTT. This sequence encodes CASSVMNTEAFF.

The rearrangement uses TRBV19 and TRBJ2-5; TRBD1 matches 9 bases. V lost 3 bases, J lost 5 bases, and 10 bases stayed unmatched. CDR3 length: 16 amino acids. The germline V gene has CDR1 LNHDA and CDR2 SQIVND (reference sequence). The CDR3: CASSIGGTGSAETQYF. CDR3 DNA: TGTGCCAGTAGTATTGGCGGGACAGGGAGCGCGGAGACCCAGTACTTC.

The chain links TRBV4-2 to TRBJ2-2; TRBD2 is a possible D gene (6 bases). This CDR3 region has 15 residues. Trimming pared 1 base from V and 2 bases from J, leaving 8 bases between. CDR1 and CDR2 from the germline V gene are LGHNA and YNFKEQ. This CDR3 reads CASSQGTTNTGELFF. CDR3 coding DNA: TGTGCCAGCAGCCAAGGGACTACCAACACCGGGGAGCTGTTTTTT.

This clone has a single count. The CDR3 nucleotides read TGTGCCAGCAAAGTCCGGGACAGGCATCCCTACGAGCAGTACTTC. It specifies CASKVRDRHPYEQYF. The chain uses TRBV27 and TRBJ2-7, with TRBD1 matching 8 bases. The trim removed 7 bases at V and 2 bases at J, leaving 10 bases unmatched. Germline CDR1 is MNHEY and CDR2 is SMNVEV (reference sequence). This CDR3 spans 15 amino acids.

The V and J genes are TRBV1 and TRBJ1-5; TRBD1 is the table's D call, not checked against the DNA. TRBV1 is a pseudogene segment. The CDR3 loop spans 17 amino acids. The CDR3 DNA reads as TGCACCAGCAGCCAGGGAACAGGAGACTGTAGCAATCAGCCCCAGCATTTT. As protein: CTSSQGTGDCSNQPQHF.

CDR3 amino acids: CSVGAGDQPQHF. The CDR3 bases are TGCAGCGTTGGGGCAGGGGATCAGCCCCAGCATTTT. The chain couples TRBV29-1 to TRBJ1-5, with D perhaps matching TRBD1 (6 bases). The V end was cut by 4 bases, the J end by 5 bases, with 9 bases between. CDR3 length: 12 amino acids. Per the germline V gene, CDR1 is SQVTM and CDR2 is ANQGSEA.

V is TRBV11-2 and J is TRBJ1-4, with 7 bases that match TRBD1. Germline CDR1 reads SGHAT; CDR2 reads FQNNGV. CDR3 length: 14 amino acids. Trimming cost V 5 bases and J 8 bases; bases outside gene matches: 8. The CDR3 bases are TGTGCCAGCAGCCAAGGGACAGTTAACGAAAAACTGTTTTTT. Its translation: CASSQGTVNEKLFF.

The chain has TRBV10-3 and TRBJ1-6; 8 nucleotides agree with TRBD1. The CDR3 has 14 amino acids. Per the germline V gene, CDR1 is ENHRY and CDR2 is SYGVKD. With 6 bases clipped from V and 10 bases from J, the junction kept 8 bases outside the gene matches. This CDR3 reads CAIRVDRAGSPLHF. The CDR3 DNA follows: TGTGCCATCAGGGTGGACAGGGCGGGATCACCCCTCCACTTT.

The V and J genes are TRBV6-5 and TRBJ2-3, with D tentatively TRBD1 or TRBD2 (6 bases each). The V end was cut by 6 bases, the J end by 5 bases, with 15 bases between. In germline, CDR1 is MNHEY, CDR2 SVGAGI. CDR3 length: 14 amino acids. CDR3 nucleotides: TGTGCCAGCAGCCTTCGAGGGGGGCTAGATACGCAGTATTTT. Protein sequence: CASSLRGGLDTQYF.

This clone was observed once. V and J are TRBV4-2 and TRBJ1-2; no reliable D call. The CDR3 is 13 amino acids. V was pared by 1 base and J by 5 bases, with 8 bases between. Germline V gene sequence: CDR1 LGHNA, CDR2 YNFKEQ. The CDR3 is CASSQGTDYGYTF. The DNA of the CDR3 is TGTGCCAGCAGCCAAGGGACTGATTATGGCTACACCTTC.

The rearrangement uses TRBV6-5 and TRBJ1-3; no reliable D call. CDR1 and CDR2 (germline): MNHEY, SVGAGI. V lost 3 bases and J lost 0, with 6 bases in between. The CDR3 consists of 14 residues. CDR3 protein: CASSYMSSGNTIYF. CDR3 bases: TGTGCCAGCAGTTATATGAGCTCTGGAAACACCATATATTTT.

The chain employs TRBV6-5 and TRBJ1-1; TRBD1 is a possible D gene (5 bases). V lost 7 bases and J lost 1, with 13 bases in between. Germline V gene sequence: CDR1 MNHEY, CDR2 SVGAGI. The CDR3 is 14 residues long. CDR3 in amino acids: CASTRQPSNTEAFF. CDR3 nucleotide sequence: TGTGCCAGCACCAGACAGCCCTCGAACACTGAAGCTTTCTTT.

This sequence joins TRBV6-5 and TRBJ2-3; 9 nucleotides agree with TRBD2. Per the germline V gene, CDR1 is MNHEY and CDR2 is SVGAGI. CDR3 length equals 15 residues. With 5 bases clipped from V and 8 bases from J, the junction kept 11 bases outside the gene matches. CDR3: CASSRTGTSTGTQYF. CDR3 nucleotide sequence: TGTGCCAGCAGTCGCACCGGGACTAGCACGGGTACGCAGTATTTT.

The chain joins TRBV5-1 to TRBJ2-2; D uncertain. The V end lost 7 bases, the J end lost 2 bases, and 18 bases lay between the germline ends. The CDR3 is 16 amino acids. Germline CDR1 SGHRS, CDR2 YFSETQ. The CDR3 is CASGFVGTLNTGELFF. The CDR3, as DNA: TGCGCCAGCGGTTTCGTAGGAACACTTAACACCGGGGAGCTGTTTTTT.

V gene TRBV4-1 combines with J gene TRBJ2-3, with 9 bases identical to TRBD1. The length of the CDR3 is 15 residues. J was trimmed by 5 bases and V by 4 bases; bases with no gene match: 7. Germline V CDR1 and CDR2: MGHRA, YSYEKL. Written as DNA, the CDR3 is TGCGCCAGCAGCCTCCAGGACAGGGGAAGAGATACGCAGTATTTT. It translates to CASSLQDRGRDTQYF.

The chain uses TRBV20-1 and TRBJ2-5; possibly TRBD1 for D (5 bases). With 6 bases removed from V and 5 bases from J, the gap between germline ends came to 10 bases. Germline V lookup: CDR1 DFQATT, CDR2 SNEGSKA (reference sequence). The CDR3 contains 11 residues. The CDR3 coding sequence is TGCAGTGCCAACCAGGGCGAGACCCAGTACTTC. This sequence encodes CSANQGETQYF.

The chain combines TRBV5-6 with TRBJ2-1; weak D call: TRBD1 (7 bases). V lost 6 bases and J 7 bases, leaving 17 bases between the germline ends. There are 14 residues in the CDR3. CDR1 and CDR2 from the germline V gene are SGHDT and YYEEEE. This CDR3 reads CASTRLAGGNEQFF. CDR3 nucleotides: TGTGCCAGCACCCGGTTGGCAGGGGGGAATGAGCAGTTCTTC.

This clone occurred once. V is TRBV5-1 and J is TRBJ2-7, with 8 bases aligning to TRBD1. J lost 2 bases, V lost 4 bases, and 2 bases had no gene match. Germline CDR1 reads SGHRS; CDR2 reads YFSETQ. This CDR3 has 13 residues. The CDR3 bases are TGCGCCAGCAGCGGGACAGGACCCTACGAGCAGTACTTC. Residues: CASSGTGPYEQYF.

The chain uses TRBV5-1 and TRBJ1-1; D is perhaps TRBD1 (6 bases). Trimming removed 0 bases from V and 7 bases from J, with 13 bases in between. Germline CDR1 is SGHRS and CDR2 is YFSETQ. The CDR3 covers 14 residues. This chain's CDR3 is CASSLGDWTDEAFF. In DNA form, the CDR3 reads TGCGCCAGCAGCTTGGGCGACTGGACAGATGAAGCTTTCTTT.

Remarks on this clone: One end of the junction does not line up with germline, which may come from a read error. CDR3: CASSLAGNPEETQYF. CDR3 sequence (DNA): TGTGCTAGCAGCTTAGCGGGTAACCCAGAGGAGACCCAGTACTTC. The chain uses TRBV7-7 and TRBJ2-5; 7 bases align to TRBD2. CDR1 is SSHAT, CDR2 FNYEAQ, per germline (reference sequence). This CDR3 region has 15 residues.

CDR3 sequence reads: CASSRGLPGGYGYTF. CDR3 DNA: TGTGCCAGCAGCCGCGGACTCCCAGGCGGCTATGGCTACACCTTC. The chain recombines TRBV7-9 with TRBJ1-2; D is uncertain. The germline V and J ends were trimmed by 5 bases and 4 bases, with 17 bases remaining between them. Per germline, CDR1 SEHNR and CDR2 FQNEAQ (reference sequence). The CDR3 length is 15 residues.

The chain couples TRBV6-1 to TRBJ1-2; 9 bases are a match to TRBD1. CDR1 and CDR2 (germline): MNHNS, SASEGT. Germline trimming cut 6 bases from V and 7 bases from J; bases unmatched to any gene: 9. The CDR3 has 14 amino acids. The CDR3 coding sequence is TGTGCCAGCAGGGACCGGGACAGGGCTTTTGGCTACACCTTC. This translates into CASRDRDRAFGYTF.

The chain combines TRBV6-1 with TRBJ1-5; no reliable D call. V lost 0 bases and J 4 bases, leaving 13 bases between the germline ends. This CDR3 spans 16 amino acids. CDR1 and CDR2 (germline): MNHNS, SASEGT. In DNA, the CDR3 is TGTGCCAGCAGTGAAGCGCCGGGATCTCAAAATCAGCCCCAGCATTTT. Translated: CASSEAPGSQNQPQHF.

The CDR3, as DNA: TGCAGCGTGGGGGTCGTGGTGAGGGGCGCCTATGGCTACACCTTC. Its translation: CSVGVVVRGAYGYTF. The chain employs TRBV29-1 and TRBJ1-2; weak D call: TRBD1 (5 bases). V was trimmed by 6 bases and J by 4 bases, leaving 21 bases between them. There are 15 residues in the CDR3. CDR1 is SQVTM, CDR2 ANQGSEA, per germline.

This rearrangement joins TRBV6-1 to TRBJ2-2; 7 bases match TRBD2. The CDR3 has 15 amino acids. The V gene's germline CDR1 is MNHNS and CDR2 SASEGT. Trimming removed 7 bases from V and 3 bases from J; junction bases left unmatched: 8. The DNA for the CDR3 is TGTGCCAGCACTGGGAGGGGCGCGGACACCGGGGAGCTGTTTTTT. This codes for CASTGRGADTGELFF.

This clone was seen just once. The rearrangement uses TRBV4-1 and TRBJ1-1; 8 bases fit TRBD1. The V gene end was trimmed by 8 bases and the J gene end by 2 bases; junction bases not matched to a gene: 1. The CDR3 runs to 12 residues. Germline CDR1 and CDR2: MGHRA and YSYEKL. DNA of the CDR3: TGCGCCAGCGGACAGGGAAACACTGAAGCTTTCTTT. Amino acid sequence: CASGQGNTEAFF.

The chain employs TRBV5-6 and TRBJ1-5, with D unclear. With 0 bases removed from V and 1 base from J, the gap between germline ends came to 8 bases. Looked up from germline, CDR1 is SGHDT and CDR2 is YYEEEE. CDR3 length: 15 amino acids. Written as DNA, the CDR3 is TGTGCCAGCAGCTTGGGGCCGCTGAGCAATCAGCCCCAGCATTTT. This encodes CASSLGPLSNQPQHF.

This chain uses TRBV4-2 with TRBJ2-7; TRBD2 matches at 15 bases. The CDR3 has 18 residues. The germline CDR1 and CDR2 sequences are LGHNA and YNFKEQ. V dropped 3 bases and J dropped 7; count of bases not matched to a gene: 13. CDR3 sequence (DNA): TGTGCCAGCAGCCACGATCCAGGGACTAGCGGGGGGAGCGGGGAGCAGTACTTC. Translated, it gives CASSHDPGTSGGSGEQYF.